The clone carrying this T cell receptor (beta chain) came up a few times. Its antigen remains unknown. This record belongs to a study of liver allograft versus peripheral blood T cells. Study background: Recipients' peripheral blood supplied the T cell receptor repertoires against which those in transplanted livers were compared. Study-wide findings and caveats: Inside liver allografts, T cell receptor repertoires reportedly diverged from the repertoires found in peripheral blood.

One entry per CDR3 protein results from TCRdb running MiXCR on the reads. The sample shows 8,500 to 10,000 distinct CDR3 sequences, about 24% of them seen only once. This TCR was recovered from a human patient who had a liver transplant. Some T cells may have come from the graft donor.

Here the CDR3 DNA reads TGCAGTGCGCCAGGGCGGCGCAATCAGCCCCAGCATTTT. Protein product: CSAPGRRNQPQHF. The rearrangement links TRBV20-1 to TRBJ1-5; D is possibly TRBD1 (5 bases). Germline V lookup: CDR1 DFQATT, CDR2 SNEGSKA (reference sequence). The V gene lost 6 bases and the J gene lost 2 bases, with 11 bases spanning the gap. The CDR3 contains 13 residues.